Presented here are 14 T cell receptor beta chains from one specimen sequenced in a study of control samples from healthy donors and cancer patients. The method was immunoSEQ multiplex PCR; TCRdb's version includes in-frame clones alone and lacks a portion of them. This table holds around 110,000 clones, 93% found once. The sequencing sample was made of blood. The source of these receptors is a man aged 30 to 45 in good health.

This clone was detected only once. This rearrangement joins TRBV28 to TRBJ2-2; a weak D match, TRBD1 (5 bases). Deletions cut 7 bases from V and 5 bases from J, with 14 bases between. Germline V CDR1 and CDR2: MDHEN, SYDVKM. The CDR3 is 14 residues long. The CDR3 here is CASKRGGETGELFF. CDR3 bases: TGTGCCAGCAAAAGGGGTGGGGAAACCGGGGAGCTGTTTTTT.

The chain has TRBV10-1 and TRBJ1-5, with 9 bases identical to TRBD1. Germline V gene sequence: CDR1 WNHNN, CDR2 SYGVQD (reference sequence). This CDR3 is 17 amino acids long. The V segment lost 10 bases and the J segment 9 bases; nucleotides outside the gene matches: 22. CDR3 DNA sequence: TGCGCCACCTTCCCCCCCGGGACAGGGCGCGCAAGTAGGCCCCAGCATTTT. This sequence encodes CATFPPGTGRASRPQHF.

This clone was counted a few times. The chain combines TRBV7-9 with TRBJ1-1; D remains ambiguous. The ends were cut back, 2 bases at V and 5 bases at J, with 6 bases in the middle. Germline loops: CDR1 SEHNR, CDR2 FQNEAQ (reference sequence). The CDR3 spans 12 residues. The CDR3 DNA follows: TGTGCCAGCAGCTTAACGGGGACTGAAGCTTTCTTT. Translated, it gives CASSLTGTEAFF.

This chain connects TRBV7-2 to TRBJ2-7; 11 bases agree with TRBD2. Germline values: CDR1 SGHTA, CDR2 FQGNSA. V lost 8 bases to trimming and J lost 7 bases; unmatched junction nucleotides: 7. The CDR3 spans 13 residues. CDR3 DNA: TGTGCCAGCGCCACTAGCGGGGGTAATGAGCAGTACGTC. Amino acid sequence: CASATSGGNEQYV.

The V and J genes are TRBV7-2 and TRBJ1-1; possibly TRBD1 for D (5 bases). Germline V gene sequence: CDR1 SGHTA, CDR2 FQGNSA. V was clipped by 1 base and J by 4 bases, with 7 bases between them. CDR3 length equals 13 residues. This CDR3 is CASSLGGGTEAFF. CDR3 coding DNA: TGTGCCAGCAGCTTAGGGGGCGGCACTGAAGCTTTCTTT.

The CDR3 DNA reads TGTGCCAGCAGCCAAGGGGGGGTCGATGGCTACACCTTC. This sequence encodes CASSQGGVDGYTF. The rearrangement joins TRBV4-2 to TRBJ1-2; tentative D call: TRBD1 (5 bases). The length of the CDR3 is 13 residues. Trimming pared 1 base from V and 6 bases from J, leaving 9 bases between. Germline V CDR1 and CDR2: LGHNA, YNFKEQ.

The chain is built from TRBV30 and TRBJ1-1, with a weak D call TRBD1 (5 bases). The V end was cut by 2 bases, the J end by 2 bases, with 9 bases between. This CDR3 is 13 amino acids long. Germline-derived CDR1 and CDR2 are GTSNPN and SVGIG (reference sequence). CDR3 sequence reads: CAWSQGRNTEAFF. CDR3 nucleotides: TGTGCCTGGAGTCAGGGACGCAACACTGAAGCTTTCTTT.

CDR3 DNA: TGTGCCAGCACCCGCGGGCCTTTCTCTGGAAACACCATATATTTT. The encoded protein is CASTRGPFSGNTIYF. This chain links TRBV6-5 with TRBJ1-3; D remains ambiguous. Trimming cost V 7 bases and J 0 bases, with 13 bases left between them. Germline V CDR1 and CDR2: MNHEY, SVGAGI. The CDR3 sequence is 15 residues long.

This chain's CDR3 is CSASPSPYSGNTIYF. The CDR3 bases are TGCAGTGCTAGTCCCAGTCCCTACTCTGGAAACACCATATATTTT. The rearrangement uses TRBV20-1 and TRBJ1-3; D remains unclear. Looked up from germline, CDR1 is DFQATT and CDR2 is SNEGSKA (reference sequence). Trimming left V 3 bases short and J 0 bases short, with 12 bases between. This CDR3 has 15 amino acids.

V usage is TRBV18 and J usage is TRBJ2-1, with D possibly TRBD2 on 6 matching bases. This CDR3 has 12 amino acids. Germline lookup yields CDR1 KGHSH and CDR2 LQKENI. The germline V and J ends were trimmed by 2 bases and 7 bases, with 6 bases remaining between them. This CDR3 is CASSPGGNEQFF. DNA of the CDR3: TGTGCCAGCTCACCAGGGGGGAATGAGCAGTTCTTC.

The chain carries TRBV19 and TRBJ1-1, with TRBD1 as a possible D gene (6 bases). The germline V gene encodes CDR1 LNHDA and CDR2 SQIVND (reference sequence). Trimming stripped 7 bases from V and 9 bases from J, with 15 bases between. This CDR3 is built from 12 residues. The CDR3 DNA sequence: TGTGCCAGTAACGATCAGGGGACGCAAGCTTTCTTT. The encoded protein is CASNDQGTQAFF.

J is TRBJ2-3 and V is TRBV5-1; weak D call: TRBD2 (5 bases). Per germline, CDR1 SGHRS and CDR2 YFSETQ. V dropped 3 bases and J dropped 6 bases, with 17 bases sitting between them. The CDR3 spans 15 residues. The CDR3 loop is CASSSLGLLRDTQYF. Written as DNA, the CDR3 is TGCGCCAGCAGCTCACTAGGGCTCCTTCGGGATACGCAGTATTTT.

The chain uses TRBV11-3 and TRBJ1-1; TRBD1 is a possible D gene (6 bases). Germline values: CDR1 SGHNT, CDR2 YENEEA. The CDR3 is made up of 15 amino acids. V lost 5 bases to trimming and J lost 1 base, with 14 bases between them. The CDR3 loop reads CASSTRTAPNTEAFF. The CDR3 DNA is TGTGCCAGCAGCACCCGGACAGCCCCGAACACTGAAGCTTTCTTT. Looking up the rest from reference TRBV11-3 and TRBJ1-1 gives the full variable domain: EAGVVQSPRYKIIEKKQPVAFWCNPISGHNTLYWYLQNLGQGPELLIRYENEEAVDDSQLPKDRFSAERLKGVDSTLKIQPAELGDSAVYLCASSTRTAPNTEAFFGQGTRLTVV.

The chain employs TRBV2 and TRBJ2-7; D call uncertain. From germline, CDR1 is SNHLY and CDR2 FYNNEI. This CDR3 comprises 13 residues. The V gene lost 7 bases and the J gene lost 0 bases, with 10 bases spanning the gap. The CDR3 DNA is TGTGCCAGCAAAAAAACAGCCTCCTACGAGCAGTACTTC. Its protein product is CASKKTASYEQYF.